Reported below is one T cell receptor beta chain. No antigen is known for it. The source of the sample is a study of shared clonotypes between healthy human individuals. Study-level results: Across subsets, estimated richness was generally greater for naive than for memory populations.

The table came from immunoSEQ multiplex PCR; TCRdb's copy has only in-frame clones and leaves some out. This table holds about 1 million clones, around 78% found once. The sequencing sample was made of memory CD4+ T cells from PBMCs. Specified subset: CD45RA-negative fraction. The source is a man aged 18-30 years in good health. Some clones in this sample may be carry-over from other donors' samples.

For the CDR3, the DNA is TGTGCCAGCAGCTTAGGGCGTGGAGGTCGCGGGCCCACTGAAGCTTTCTTT. Its protein product is CASSLGRGGRGPTEAFF. The chain has TRBV7-2 and TRBJ1-1; no clear D gene. The V and J ends lost 1 base and 4 bases respectively, with 19 bases between them. In germline, CDR1 is SGHTA, CDR2 FQGNSA. This CDR3 contains 17 residues.